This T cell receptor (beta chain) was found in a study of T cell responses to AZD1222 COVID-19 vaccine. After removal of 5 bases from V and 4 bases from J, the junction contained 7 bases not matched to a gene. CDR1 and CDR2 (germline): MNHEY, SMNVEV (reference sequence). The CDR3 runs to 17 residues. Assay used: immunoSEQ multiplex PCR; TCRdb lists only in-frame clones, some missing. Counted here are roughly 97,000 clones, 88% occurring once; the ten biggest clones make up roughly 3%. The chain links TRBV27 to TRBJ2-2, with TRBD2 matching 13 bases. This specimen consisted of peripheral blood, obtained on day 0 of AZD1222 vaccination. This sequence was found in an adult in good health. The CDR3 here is CASSPWTSGGLTGELFF. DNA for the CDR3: TGTGCCAGCAGTCCCTGGACTAGCGGGGGACTCACCGGGGAGCTGTTTTTT.